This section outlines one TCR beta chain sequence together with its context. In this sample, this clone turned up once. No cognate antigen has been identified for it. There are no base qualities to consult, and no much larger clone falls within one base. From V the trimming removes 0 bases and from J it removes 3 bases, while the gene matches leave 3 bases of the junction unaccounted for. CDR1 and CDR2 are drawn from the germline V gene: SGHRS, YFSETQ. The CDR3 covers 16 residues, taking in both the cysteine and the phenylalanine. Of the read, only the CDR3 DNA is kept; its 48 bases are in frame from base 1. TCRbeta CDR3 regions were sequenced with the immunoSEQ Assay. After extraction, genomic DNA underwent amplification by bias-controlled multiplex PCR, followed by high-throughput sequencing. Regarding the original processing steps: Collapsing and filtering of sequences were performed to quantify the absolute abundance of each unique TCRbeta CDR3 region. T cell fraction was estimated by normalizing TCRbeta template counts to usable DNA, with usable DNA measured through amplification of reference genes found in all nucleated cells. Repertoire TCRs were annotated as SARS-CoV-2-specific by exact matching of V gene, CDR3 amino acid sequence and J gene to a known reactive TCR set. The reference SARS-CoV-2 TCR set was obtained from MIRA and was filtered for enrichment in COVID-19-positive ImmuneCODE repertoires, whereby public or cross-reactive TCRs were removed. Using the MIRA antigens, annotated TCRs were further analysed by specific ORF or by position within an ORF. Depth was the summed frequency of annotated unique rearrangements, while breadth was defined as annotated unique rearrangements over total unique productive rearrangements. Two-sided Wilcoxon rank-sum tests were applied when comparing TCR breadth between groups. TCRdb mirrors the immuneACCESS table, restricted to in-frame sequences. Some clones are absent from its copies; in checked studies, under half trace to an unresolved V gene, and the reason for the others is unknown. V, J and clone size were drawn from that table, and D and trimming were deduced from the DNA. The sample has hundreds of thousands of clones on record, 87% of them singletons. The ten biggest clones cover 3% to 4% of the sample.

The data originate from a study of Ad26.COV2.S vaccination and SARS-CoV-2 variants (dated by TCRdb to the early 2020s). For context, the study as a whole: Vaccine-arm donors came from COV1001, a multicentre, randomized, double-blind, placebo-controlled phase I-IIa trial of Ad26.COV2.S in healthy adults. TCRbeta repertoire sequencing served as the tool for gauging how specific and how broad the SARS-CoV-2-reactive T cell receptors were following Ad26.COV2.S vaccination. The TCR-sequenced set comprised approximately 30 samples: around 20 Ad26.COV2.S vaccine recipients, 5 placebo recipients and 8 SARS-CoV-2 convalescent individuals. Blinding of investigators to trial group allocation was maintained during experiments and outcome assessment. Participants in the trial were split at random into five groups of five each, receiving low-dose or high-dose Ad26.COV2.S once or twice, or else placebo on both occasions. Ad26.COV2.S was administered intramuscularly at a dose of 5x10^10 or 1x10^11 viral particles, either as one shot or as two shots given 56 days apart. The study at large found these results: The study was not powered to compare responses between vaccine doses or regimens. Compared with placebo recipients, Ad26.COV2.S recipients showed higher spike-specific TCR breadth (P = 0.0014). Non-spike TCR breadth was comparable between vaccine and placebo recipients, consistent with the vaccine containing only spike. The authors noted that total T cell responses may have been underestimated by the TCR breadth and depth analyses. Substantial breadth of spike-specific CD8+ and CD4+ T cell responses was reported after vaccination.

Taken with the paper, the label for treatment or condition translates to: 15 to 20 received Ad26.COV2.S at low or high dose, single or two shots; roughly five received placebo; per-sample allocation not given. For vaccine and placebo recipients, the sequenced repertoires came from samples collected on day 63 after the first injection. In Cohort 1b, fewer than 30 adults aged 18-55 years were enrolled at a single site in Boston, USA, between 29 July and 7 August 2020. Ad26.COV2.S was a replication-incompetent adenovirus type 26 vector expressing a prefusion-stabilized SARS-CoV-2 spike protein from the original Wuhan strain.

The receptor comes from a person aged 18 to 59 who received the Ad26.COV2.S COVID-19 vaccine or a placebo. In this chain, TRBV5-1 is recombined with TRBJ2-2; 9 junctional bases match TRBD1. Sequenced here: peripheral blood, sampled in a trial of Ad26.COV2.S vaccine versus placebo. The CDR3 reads CASSLAGTGYTGELFF. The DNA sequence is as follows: TGCGCCAGCAGCTTGGCCGGGACAGGGTACACCGGGGAGCTGTTTTTT.